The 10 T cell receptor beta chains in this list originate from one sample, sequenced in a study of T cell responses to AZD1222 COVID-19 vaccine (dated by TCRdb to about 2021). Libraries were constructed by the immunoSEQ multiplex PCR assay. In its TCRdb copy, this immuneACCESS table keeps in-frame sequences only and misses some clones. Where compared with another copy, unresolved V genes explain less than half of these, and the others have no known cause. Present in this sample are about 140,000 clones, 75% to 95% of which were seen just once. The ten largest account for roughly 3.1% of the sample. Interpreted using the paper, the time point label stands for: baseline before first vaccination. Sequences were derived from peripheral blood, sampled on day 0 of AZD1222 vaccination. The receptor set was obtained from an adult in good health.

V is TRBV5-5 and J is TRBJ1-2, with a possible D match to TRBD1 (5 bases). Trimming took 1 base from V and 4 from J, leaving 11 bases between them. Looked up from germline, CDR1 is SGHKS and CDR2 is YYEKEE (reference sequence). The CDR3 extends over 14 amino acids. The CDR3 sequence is CASSLLDSPYGYTF. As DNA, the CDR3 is TGTGCCAGCAGCTTGCTCGACAGCCCCTATGGCTACACCTTC.

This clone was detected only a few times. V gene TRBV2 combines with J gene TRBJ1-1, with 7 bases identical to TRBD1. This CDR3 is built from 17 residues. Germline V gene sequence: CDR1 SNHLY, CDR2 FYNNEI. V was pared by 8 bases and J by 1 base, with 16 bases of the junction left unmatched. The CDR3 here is CASARTRGGARNTEAFF. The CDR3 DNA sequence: TGTGCCAGCGCTCGAACCAGGGGGGGGGCGAGGAACACTGAAGCTTTCTTT. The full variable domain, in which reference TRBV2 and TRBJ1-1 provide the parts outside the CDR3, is EPEVTQTPSHQVTQMGQEVILRCVPISNHLYFYWYRQILGQKVEFLVSFYNNEISEKSEIFDDQFSVERPDGSNFTLKIRSTKLEDSAMYFCASARTRGGARNTEAFFGQGTRLTVV.

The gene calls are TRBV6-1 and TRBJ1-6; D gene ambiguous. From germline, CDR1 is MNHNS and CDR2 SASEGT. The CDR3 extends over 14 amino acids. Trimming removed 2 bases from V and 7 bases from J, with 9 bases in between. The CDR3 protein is CASSERGRNSPLHF. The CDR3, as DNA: TGTGCCAGCAGTGAAAGAGGCCGAAATTCACCCCTCCACTTT.

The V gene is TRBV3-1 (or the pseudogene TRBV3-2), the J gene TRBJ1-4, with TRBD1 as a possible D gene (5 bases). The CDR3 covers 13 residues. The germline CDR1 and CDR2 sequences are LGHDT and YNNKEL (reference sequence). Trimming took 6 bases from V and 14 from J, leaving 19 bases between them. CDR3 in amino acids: CASRPSAGGNLFF. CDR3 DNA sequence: TGTGCCAGCAGACCCTCAGCGGGGGGGAACCTGTTTTTT.

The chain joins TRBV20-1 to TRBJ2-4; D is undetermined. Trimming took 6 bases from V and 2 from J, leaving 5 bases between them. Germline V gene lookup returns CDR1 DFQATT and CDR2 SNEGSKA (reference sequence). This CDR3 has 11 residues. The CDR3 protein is CSAGSKNIQYF. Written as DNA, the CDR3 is TGCAGTGCCGGGTCCAAAAACATTCAGTACTTC.

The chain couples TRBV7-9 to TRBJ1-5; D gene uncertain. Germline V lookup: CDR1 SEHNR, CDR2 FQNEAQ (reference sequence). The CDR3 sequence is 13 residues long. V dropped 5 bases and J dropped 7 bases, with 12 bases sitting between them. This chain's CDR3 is CASSQTQSQPQHF. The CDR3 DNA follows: TGTGCCAGCAGCCAAACCCAATCACAGCCCCAGCATTTT. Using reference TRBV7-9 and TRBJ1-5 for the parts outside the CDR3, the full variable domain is DTGVSQNPRHKITKRGQNVTFRCDPISEHNRLYWYRQTLGQGPEFLTYFQNEAQLEKSRLLSDRFSAERPKGSFSTLEIQRTEQGDSAMYLCASSQTQSQPQHFGDGTRLSIL.

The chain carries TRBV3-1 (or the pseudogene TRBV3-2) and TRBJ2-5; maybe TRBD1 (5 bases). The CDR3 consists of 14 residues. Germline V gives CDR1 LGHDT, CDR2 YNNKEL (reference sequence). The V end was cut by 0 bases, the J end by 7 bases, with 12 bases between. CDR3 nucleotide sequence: TGTGCCAGCAGCCAAGACCCGCTAGGGGTGACCCAGTACTTC. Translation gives CASSQDPLGVTQYF.

CDR3: CASSTGHEVRTEAFF. DNA of the CDR3: TGCGCCAGCAGCACCGGACACGAAGTTCGGACTGAAGCTTTCTTT. V usage is TRBV5-1 and J usage is TRBJ1-1; D is perhaps TRBD1 (5 bases). V was shortened by 4 bases and J by 5 bases, with 18 bases between the two germline ends. CDR1 SGHRS and CDR2 YFSETQ come from the germline V gene. The CDR3 has 15 amino acids. Drawing the rest from reference TRBV5-1 and TRBJ1-1, the complete variable domain is KAGVTQTPRYLIKTRGQQVTLSCSPISGHRSVSWYQQTPGQGLQFLFEYFSETQRNKGNFPGRFSGRQFSNSRSEMNVSTLELGDSALYLCASSTGHEVRTEAFFGQGTRLTVV.

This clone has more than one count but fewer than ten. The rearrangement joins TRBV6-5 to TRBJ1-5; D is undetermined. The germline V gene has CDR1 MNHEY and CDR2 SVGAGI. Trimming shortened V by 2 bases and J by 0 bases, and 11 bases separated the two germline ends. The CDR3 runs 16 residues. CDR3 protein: CASSYPSIHSNQPQHF. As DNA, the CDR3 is TGTGCCAGCAGTTACCCCTCTATCCATAGCAATCAGCCCCAGCATTTT.

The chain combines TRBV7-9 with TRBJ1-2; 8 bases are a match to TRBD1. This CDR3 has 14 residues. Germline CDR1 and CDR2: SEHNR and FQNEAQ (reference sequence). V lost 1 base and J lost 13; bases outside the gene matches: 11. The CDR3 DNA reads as TGTGCCAGCAGCTTAGGATGGCAGGGGGCGATCGGCACCTTC. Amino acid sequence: CASSLGWQGAIGTF. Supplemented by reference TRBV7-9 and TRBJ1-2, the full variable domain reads DTGVSQNPRHKITKRGQNVTFRCDPISEHNRLYWYRQTLGQGPEFLTYFQNEAQLEKSRLLSDRFSAERPKGSFSTLEIQRTEQGDSAMYLCASSLGWQGAIGTFGSGTRLTVV.